This T cell receptor (beta chain) emerged from a study of somatic mutations in cytotoxic T cells in rheumatoid arthritis. General study findings and limits: The study found no significant difference in CD8+ T-cell clonality between rheumatoid arthritis patients and age-matched healthy controls. A rise in CD8+ clonality with age was seen in rheumatoid arthritis patients but not in healthy controls. Researchers did not know the antigen targets of the expanded CD8+ clones.

Germline CDR1 and CDR2: WNHNN and SYGVQD (reference sequence). The CDR3 consists of 13 residues. V lost 4 bases and J 6 bases, leaving 13 bases between the germline ends. This clone appeared a few times. Its antigen is not known. Here immunoSEQ multiplex PCR was the method, and the copy in TCRdb shows in-frame clones only, minus some. The sample shows approximately 30,000 clones, around 86% of them seen only once. The sequence was obtained from an adult with rheumatoid arthritis. The specimen sequenced was CD8+ T cells sorted from blood. This chain uses TRBV10-1 with TRBJ2-7; the D gene is possibly TRBD2 (6 bases). This CDR3 reads CASSARSRGEQYF. DNA for the CDR3: TGCGCCAGCAGTGCCCGGTCGCGGGGCGAGCAGTACTTC.